Shown below are 23 T cell receptor beta chains from a single sample sequenced in a study of T cell responses to AZD1222 COVID-19 vaccine. Profiled with immunoSEQ multiplex PCR; TCRdb holds only in-frame clones, not every one. The sample includes approximately 100,000 clones, more than 75% of them seen just once. The sequences come from peripheral blood, collected 28 days after the second AZD1222 dose. The receptors here all came from an adult who received the AZD1222 COVID-19 vaccine.

The chain employs TRBV27 and TRBJ1-2; perhaps TRBD1 as D (6 bases). Germline loops: CDR1 MNHEY, CDR2 SMNVEV (reference sequence). Trimming pared 5 bases from V and 7 bases from J, leaving 14 bases between. This CDR3 is built from 13 residues. The CDR3 is CASSLTGYRGYTF. For the CDR3, the DNA is TGTGCCAGCAGTCTAACAGGGTACCGTGGCTACACCTTC.

The V call is TRBV4-1, the J call TRBJ2-2; 10 nucleotides agree with TRBD2. This CDR3 spans 17 amino acids. Germline assignment: CDR1 MGHRA and CDR2 YSYEKL. V shed 2 bases, J shed 7 bases, and the junction held 10 bases outside the gene matches. The CDR3 reads CASSQPIAGGFVGELFF. The CDR3 DNA is TGCGCCAGCAGCCAACCCATAGCGGGGGGTTTTGTCGGGGAGCTGTTTTTT.

CDR3 residues: CASSFFGGVTNEQYF. CDR3 in DNA: TGTGCCAGCAGTTTTTTCGGGGGGGTGACTAACGAGCAGTACTTC. This sequence joins TRBV28 and TRBJ2-7, with TRBD2 matching 8 bases. There are 15 residues in the CDR3. V was pared by 3 bases and J by 5 bases, with 9 bases of the junction left unmatched. The germline V gene has CDR1 MDHEN and CDR2 SYDVKM.

The V call is TRBV27, the J call TRBJ2-2; D is undetermined. V was trimmed by 6 bases and J by 7 bases, leaving 9 bases between them. CDR1 is MNHEY, CDR2 SMNVEV, per germline (reference sequence). There are 12 residues in the CDR3. CDR3 sequence: CASSTGGGELFF. CDR3 nucleotide sequence: TGTGCCAGCAGCACCGGTGGCGGGGAGCTGTTTTTT.

The rearrangement joins TRBV2 to TRBJ1-6; D unclear. The CDR3 consists of 11 residues. Germline V CDR1 and CDR2: SNHLY, FYNNEI. Trimming removed 4 bases from V and 9 bases from J, with 4 bases in between. For the CDR3, the DNA is TGTGCCAGCAGTGTGGGTTCACCCCTCCACTTT. Protein: CASSVGSPLHF. Full variable domain (missing parts from reference TRBV2 and TRBJ1-6): EPEVTQTPSHQVTQMGQEVILRCVPISNHLYFYWYRQILGQKVEFLVSFYNNEISEKSEIFDDQFSVERPDGSNFTLKIRSTKLEDSAMYFCASSVGSPLHFGNGTRLTVT.

The gene calls are TRBV2 and TRBJ1-2; perhaps TRBD1 as D (5 bases). Germline V gene data show CDR1 as SNHLY and CDR2 as FYNNEI. V was shortened by 4 bases and J by 3 bases, with 12 bases between the two germline ends. The length of the CDR3 is 14 residues. In nucleotides, the CDR3 is TGTGCCAGCAGTGCAATCGACAGAGACTATGGCTACACCTTC. Its protein is CASSAIDRDYGYTF.

The rearrangement uses TRBV19 and TRBJ2-5, with 9 nucleotides matching TRBD2. Trimming removed 6 bases from V and 4 bases from J; junction bases left unmatched: 3. This CDR3 comprises 13 residues. CDR1 and CDR2 from the germline V gene are LNHDA and SQIVND (reference sequence). CDR3 sequence reads: CASSRRGGETQYF. The CDR3 DNA is TGTGCCAGTAGCCGGCGGGGGGGAGAGACCCAGTACTTC.

The chain combines TRBV6-5 with TRBJ1-6; D unclear. CDR1 and CDR2 (germline): MNHEY, SVGAGI. CDR3 length: 12 residues. The V and J ends lost 5 bases and 8 bases respectively, with 7 bases between them. CDR3 in amino acids: CASSRTDSPLHF. Written as DNA, the CDR3 is TGTGCCAGCAGTCGGACGGATTCACCCCTCCACTTT.

This clone has at least ten counts. The V and J genes are TRBV5-1 and TRBJ1-2; 8 bases fit TRBD1. The junction had 8 bases not matched to a gene; V was cut back by 4 bases and J by 0 bases. Germline CDR1 reads SGHRS; CDR2 reads YFSETQ. The CDR3 totals 16 residues. As DNA, the CDR3 is TGCGCCAGCAGCCCCGGGACAGGCGTATCTAACTATGGCTACACCTTC. Protein sequence: CASSPGTGVSNYGYTF.

This chain links TRBV5-1 with TRBJ1-1; D gene unclear. Trimming stripped 5 bases from V and 2 bases from J, with 13 bases between. Germline V gene sequence: CDR1 SGHRS, CDR2 YFSETQ. CDR3 length equals 14 residues. The CDR3 is CASSFHPSNTEAFF. DNA of the CDR3: TGCGCCAGCAGTTTTCACCCCAGCAACACTGAAGCTTTCTTT.

The table lists this clone with a count of one. The chain carries TRBV6-6 and TRBJ2-7; 13 bases match TRBD2. The junction had 4 bases not matched to a gene; V was cut back by 5 bases and J by 6 bases. The CDR3 extends over 14 amino acids. The germline gives CDR1 MNHNY, CDR2 SVGAGI (reference sequence). CDR3 nucleotides: TGTGCCAGCAGTCACGGGACTAGCGGGACCGAGCAGTACTTC. Translating gives CASSHGTSGTEQYF.

About this clone itself: Other DNA sequences from this sample encode an identical CDR3 as well. The chain is built from TRBV5-1 and TRBJ1-5; D remains unclear. Germline V gene sequence: CDR1 SGHRS, CDR2 YFSETQ. This CDR3 contains 16 residues. With 0 bases removed from V and 1 base from J, the gap between germline ends came to 11 bases. The CDR3 sequence is CASSLGSGGSNQPQHF. Written as DNA, the CDR3 is TGCGCCAGCAGCTTGGGATCGGGAGGGAGCAATCAGCCCCAGCATTTT. The whole variable domain, remainder taken from reference TRBV5-1 and TRBJ1-5, is KAGVTQTPRYLIKTRGQQVTLSCSPISGHRSVSWYQQTPGQGLQFLFEYFSETQRNKGNFPGRFSGRQFSNSRSEMNVSTLELGDSALYLCASSLGSGGSNQPQHFGDGTRLSIL.

This chain joins TRBV28 and TRBJ2-1; D remains unclear. Per the germline V gene, CDR1 is MDHEN and CDR2 is SYDVKM. With 7 bases removed from V and 6 bases from J, the gap between germline ends came to 7 bases. CDR3 length: 11 residues. CDR3 region: CASTNGNEQFF. CDR3 DNA sequence: TGTGCCAGCACCAACGGCAATGAGCAGTTCTTC.

This sequence joins TRBV12-5 and TRBJ2-2; D possibly corresponds to TRBD1 (6 bases). Trimming took 6 bases from V and 4 from J, leaving 6 bases between them. CDR1 is LGHNT and CDR2 is FRNRAP in the germline V gene. This CDR3 has 12 amino acids. The chain's CDR3 is CASGQGTGELFF. DNA for the CDR3: TGTGCTAGTGGACAGGGCACCGGGGAGCTGTTTTTT.

The rearrangement links TRBV21-1 to TRBJ1-2. TRBV21-1 is a pseudogene. CDR3 size: 17 residues. The CDR3 DNA reads TGTGCCAGCAGCAAACGCCCCGGCCCGAGTCCCAACTATGGCTACACCTTC. Its translation is CASSKRPGPSPNYGYTF.

V and J are TRBV19 and TRBJ2-7; TRBD2 aligns across 14 bases. Germline lookup yields CDR1 LNHDA and CDR2 SQIVND (reference sequence). Losses at the gene ends were 5 bases for V and 6 bases for J; bases not matched to a gene: 6. The CDR3 loop spans 15 amino acids. For the CDR3, the DNA is TGTGCCAGTAGTCCCGGACTAGCGGGAGGTCGCGAGCAGTACTTC. Amino acid sequence: CASSPGLAGGREQYF.

A remark on this clone: The sample holds other DNA sequences that translate to the same CDR3. The chain combines TRBV29-1 with TRBJ1-1; D remains ambiguous. CDR1 and CDR2 from the germline V gene are SQVTM and ANQGSEA. V was trimmed by 7 bases and J by 4 bases, leaving 7 bases between them. This CDR3 has 10 amino acids. CDR3 sequence reads: CSARTTEAFF. The DNA for the CDR3 is TGCAGCGCCCGAACCACTGAAGCTTTCTTT.

The chain combines TRBV7-9 with TRBJ1-3; D not certain. Germline CDR1 and CDR2: SEHNR and FQNEAQ (reference sequence). The CDR3 consists of 16 residues. The ends were cut back, 4 bases at V and 1 base at J, with 14 bases in the middle. The CDR3 DNA reads TGTGCCAGCAGCTACAGTCGGGCAATTTCTGGAAACACCATATATTTT. This codes for CASSYSRAISGNTIYF.

The chain uses TRBV19 and TRBJ2-3, with TRBD1 as a possible D gene (6 bases). Between the trimmed V and J ends, which lost 11 bases and 5 bases, there was a span of 23 bases. The germline gives CDR1 LNHDA, CDR2 SQIVND (reference sequence). CDR3 length: 15 amino acids. The CDR3 nucleotides read TGTGCCGTGGGGGCCCGAGGGGTCGAGGGAGATACGCAGTATTTT. Amino acid sequence: CAVGARGVEGDTQYF.

The genes are TRBV7-2 and TRBJ1-1; D is unresolved. The CDR3 contains 13 residues. CDR1 SGHTA and CDR2 FQGNSA come from the germline V gene. V dropped 3 bases and J dropped 7 bases, with 12 bases sitting between them. CDR3 sequence reads: CASSFSAAVEAFF. In nucleotides, the CDR3 is TGTGCCAGCAGCTTCTCGGCCGCTGTTGAAGCTTTCTTT.

The V and J genes are TRBV20-1 and TRBJ2-2; D call uncertain. The V gene's germline CDR1 is DFQATT and CDR2 SNEGSKA (reference sequence). V was cut by 3 bases and J by 2 bases, with 4 bases left in between. The CDR3 has 12 amino acids. The CDR3 is CSASDNTGELFF. CDR3 sequence (DNA): TGCAGTGCTAGTGATAACACCGGGGAGCTGTTTTTT.

The chain is built from TRBV11-3 and TRBJ1-3; 7 nucleotides match TRBD1. Germline assignment: CDR1 SGHNT and CDR2 YENEEA. The CDR3 length is 14 residues. V lost 4 bases, J lost 2 bases, and 2 bases stayed unmatched. CDR3 region: CASSSQGAGNTIYF. The CDR3 region has the DNA TGTGCCAGCAGCTCCCAGGGGGCTGGAAACACCATATATTTT. The entire variable domain, with the rest obtained from reference TRBV11-3 and TRBJ1-3, is as follows: EAGVVQSPRYKIIEKKQPVAFWCNPISGHNTLYWYLQNLGQGPELLIRYENEEAVDDSQLPKDRFSAERLKGVDSTLKIQPAELGDSAVYLCASSSQGAGNTIYFGEGSWLTVV.

V gene TRBV7-9 combines with J gene TRBJ1-1; possible D gene TRBD1, 5 bases. The germline CDR1 and CDR2 sequences are SEHNR and FQNEAQ (reference sequence). V dropped 8 bases and J dropped 1 base, with 14 bases sitting between them. CDR3 length equals 14 residues. The CDR3 DNA follows: TGTGCCAGCGCTTACTGGGACCAGAACACTGAAGCTTTCTTT. As protein: CASAYWDQNTEAFF. The variable domain in full, completed from reference TRBV7-9 and TRBJ1-1, reads DTGVSQNPRHKITKRGQNVTFRCDPISEHNRLYWYRQTLGQGPEFLTYFQNEAQLEKSRLLSDRFSAERPKGSFSTLEIQRTEQGDSAMYLCASAYWDQNTEAFFGQGTRLTVV.